This T cell receptor beta chain was observed in a study of identifying expanded T cells in peripheral blood. Study results and limitations: Roughly 1.1 clones differed between technical replicates, versus about 16 and 19 over time. Clone count variance between approximately two-week samples rose with total template count.

The V gene's germline CDR1 is SGHDT and CDR2 YYEEEE. The CDR3 covers 17 residues. Trimming removed 4 bases from V and 2 bases from J; junction bases left unmatched: 12. Assay: immunoSEQ multiplex PCR; the TCRdb copy retains only in-frame clones and omits some. This table holds roughly 100,000 clones, around nine tenths found once. Regarding this clone: Its target is unknown.

Collection occurred without any documented infections or immune events in donors. Sequencing was performed on blood. The chain recombines TRBV5-6 with TRBJ2-3, with 8 bases aligning to TRBD2. This TCR was sampled from a person aged 18-70 years in good health. This chain's CDR3 is CASSPTRERGFTDTQYF. For the CDR3, the DNA is TGTGCCAGCAGCCCTACCAGAGAGCGGGGGTTCACAGATACGCAGTATTTT. Supplemented by reference TRBV5-6 and TRBJ2-3, the full variable domain reads DAGVTQSPTHLIKTRGQQVTLRCSPKSGHDTVSWYQQALGQGPQFIFQYYEEEERQRGNFPDRFSGHQFPNYSSELNVNALLLGDSALYLCASSPTRERGFTDTQYFGPGTRLTVL.